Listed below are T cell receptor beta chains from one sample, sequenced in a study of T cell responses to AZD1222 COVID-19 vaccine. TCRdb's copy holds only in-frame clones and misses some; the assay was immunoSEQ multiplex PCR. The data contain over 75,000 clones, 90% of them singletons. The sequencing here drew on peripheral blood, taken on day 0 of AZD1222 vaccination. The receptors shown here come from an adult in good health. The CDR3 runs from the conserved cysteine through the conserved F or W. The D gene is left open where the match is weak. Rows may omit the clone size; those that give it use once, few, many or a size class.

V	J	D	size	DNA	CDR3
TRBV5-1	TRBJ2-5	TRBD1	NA	TGCGCCAGCAGCCGGGGACAGGCCAACTCGAGGAGGAAAGAGACCCAGTACTTC	CASSRGQANSRRKETQYF
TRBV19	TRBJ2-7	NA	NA	TGTGCCAGTAGTAGCCCGGGACCGCAGTACTTC	CASSSPGPQYF
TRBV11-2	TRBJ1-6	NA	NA	TGTGCCAGCAGCTTAGTTGGGGGCTGGGGCTATAATTCACCCCTCCACTTT	CASSLVGGWGYNSPLHF
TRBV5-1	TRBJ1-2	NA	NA	TGCGCCAGCAGCTTGGCACAGGGCTATGGCTACACCTTC	CASSLAQGYGYTF
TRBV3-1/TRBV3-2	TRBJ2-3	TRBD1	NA	TGTGCCAGCAGCCTGACAGGGGAGAACACAGATACGCAGTATTTT	CASSLTGENTDTQYF
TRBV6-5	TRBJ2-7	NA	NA	TGTGCCAGCAGTTACTCCCCGTACAGACACTACGAGCAGTACTTC	CASSYSPYRHYEQYF
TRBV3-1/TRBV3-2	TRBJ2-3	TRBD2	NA	TGTGCCAGCAGCCAAGACATCCTAGCGGGGCGCACAGATACGCAGTATTTT	CASSQDILAGRTDTQYF
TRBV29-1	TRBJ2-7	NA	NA	TGCAGCGTTCATAGCTCCTACGAGCAGTACTTC	CSVHSSYEQYF
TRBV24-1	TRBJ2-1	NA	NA	TGTGCCACCAGTCAGGGGGGCTCCTACAATGAGCAGTTCTTC	CATSQGGSYNEQFF
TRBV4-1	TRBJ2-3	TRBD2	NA	TGCGCCAGCAGCCTGTTAAGCGGGGGCCTTCGAGATACGCAGTATTTT	CASSLLSGGLRDTQYF
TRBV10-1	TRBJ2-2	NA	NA	TGCGCCAGCAGTGAGTACTACGGGAACACCGGGGAGCTGTTTTTT	CASSEYYGNTGELFF
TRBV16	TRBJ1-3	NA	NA	TGTGCCAGCAGCACTCCAACCGGGACAAAGGATTTAACCTCTGGAAACACCATATATTTT	CASSTPTGTKDLTSGNTIYF
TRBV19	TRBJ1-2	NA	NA	TGTGCCAGTAGTCCCCAGACAGGCTATGGCTACACCTTC	CASSPQTGYGYTF
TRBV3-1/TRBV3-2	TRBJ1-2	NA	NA	TGTGCCAGCAGCCAAGATAGGAGTTATGGCTACACCTTC	CASSQDRSYGYTF
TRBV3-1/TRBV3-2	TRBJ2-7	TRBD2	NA	TGTGCCAGCAGCCCGCGAACTAGCGGTCACTCCTACGAGCAGTACTTC	CASSPRTSGHSYEQYF
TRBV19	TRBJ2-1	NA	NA	TGTGCCAGTAAGCCGCGATCGGAGTCCGGTGAGCAGTTCTTC	CASKPRSESGEQFF
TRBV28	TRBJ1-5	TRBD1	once	TGTGCCAGCACGGGACAGCGAACGAGCAATCAGCCCCAGCATTTT	CASTGQRTSNQPQHF
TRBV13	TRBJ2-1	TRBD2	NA	TGTGCCAGCAGGGCCACCGGGACTAGACTCTACAATGAGCAGTTCTTC	CASRATGTRLYNEQFF
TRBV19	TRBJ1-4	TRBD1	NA	TGTGCCAGTACCACAGGGGCAACTAATGAAAAACTGTTTTTT	CASTTGATNEKLFF
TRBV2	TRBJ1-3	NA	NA	TGTGCCAGCATCGGTAATAGGGTCTCTGGAAACACCATATATTTT	CASIGNRVSGNTIYF
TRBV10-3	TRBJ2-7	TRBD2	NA	TGTGCCACAGGACTAGCGGGGACCTACGAGCAGTACTTC	CATGLAGTYEQYF
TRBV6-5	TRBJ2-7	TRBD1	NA	TGTGCCAGCAGTTCCAACAGGGGGCCGTCCTACGAGCAGTACTTC	CASSSNRGPSYEQYF
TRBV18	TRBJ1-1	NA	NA	TGTGCCAGCTCAGGTGGTACGAGGCGGACCACTGAAGCTTTCTTT	CASSGGTRRTTEAFF
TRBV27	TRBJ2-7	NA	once	TGTGCCAGCAGTTTGGGTCGGGCCTACGAGCAGTACTTC	CASSLGRAYEQYF
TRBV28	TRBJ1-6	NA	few	TGTGCCAGCAGTCCAAAAAAGGGACGGAATTCACCCCTCCACTTT	CASSPKKGRNSPLHF
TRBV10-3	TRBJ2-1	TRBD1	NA	TGTGCCATCAGTGGTAGACAGGGCAACAATGAGCAGTTCTTC	CAISGRQGNNEQFF
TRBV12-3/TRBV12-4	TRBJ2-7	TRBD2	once	TGTGCCAGCTCGGGGGGATTCCACGAGCAGTACTTC	CASSGGFHEQYF
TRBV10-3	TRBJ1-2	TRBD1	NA	TGTGCCATCAGTGAGCTAGGACAGGGAGGCTATGGCTACACCTTC	CAISELGQGGYGYTF
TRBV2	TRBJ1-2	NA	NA	TGTGCCAGCAGTGAGGGCGTAGGCTACACCTTC	CASSEGVGYTF
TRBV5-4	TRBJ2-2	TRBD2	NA	TGTGCCAGCAGCCCCGGACTAGCTGGCGGGGAGCTGTTTTTT	CASSPGLAGGELFF
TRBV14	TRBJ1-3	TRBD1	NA	TGTGCCAGCAGCCAAACAGGGGGCCAGGGCGGAAACACCATATATTTT	CASSQTGGQGGNTIYF
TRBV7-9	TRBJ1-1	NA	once	TGTGCCAGCAGCGGAACAGGGACCTTGAACACTGAAGCTTTCTTT	CASSGTGTLNTEAFF
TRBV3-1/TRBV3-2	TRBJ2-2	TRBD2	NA	TGTGCCAGCAGTCGACTAGCGGGTATCGGCACCGGGGAGCTGTTTTTT	CASSRLAGIGTGELFF
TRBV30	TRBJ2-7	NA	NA	TGTGCCTGGAGTGAGGGATTAAATCCCCTCGAGCAGTACTTC	CAWSEGLNPLEQYF
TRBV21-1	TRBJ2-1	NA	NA	TGTGCCAGCGTGGGTCTTGAGCAGTTCTTC	CASVGLEQFF
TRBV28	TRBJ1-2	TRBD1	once	TGTGCCAGCAGTCCTGGGACAGATGGCTACACCTTC	CASSPGTDGYTF
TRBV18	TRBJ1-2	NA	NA	TGTGCCAGCTCACCTCGTATTCAGGAGTCAAGGGGTGGCTACACCTTC	CASSPRIQESRGGYTF
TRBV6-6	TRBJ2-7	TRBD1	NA	TGTGCCAGCAGTGAGACAGGGGGCGCATACGAGCAGTACTTC	CASSETGGAYEQYF
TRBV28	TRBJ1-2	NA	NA	TGTGCCAGCAGTTTATACAGACAGACTAACTATGGCTACACCTTC	CASSLYRQTNYGYTF
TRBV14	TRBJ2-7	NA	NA	TGTGCCAGCAGCCAAGAGCGGGACAATACCTACGAGCAGTACTTC	CASSQERDNTYEQYF
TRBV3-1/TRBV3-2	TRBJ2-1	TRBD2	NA	TGTGCCAGCAGCCAAGGGGCTAGCGGGGGGACTTACAATGAGCAGTTCTTC	CASSQGASGGTYNEQFF
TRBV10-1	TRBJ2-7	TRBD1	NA	TGCGCCAGCAGCGAAGGGACAGGGACCTTGTACGAGCAGTACTTC	CASSEGTGTLYEQYF
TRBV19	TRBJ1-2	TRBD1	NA	TGTGCCAGTAGTTCCTTGGACAGGGGGCTTGGCTACACCTTC	CASSSLDRGLGYTF
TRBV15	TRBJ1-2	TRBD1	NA	TGTGCCACCAGCAGCGAGGACAGGGCCATCTATGGCTACACCTTC	CATSSEDRAIYGYTF
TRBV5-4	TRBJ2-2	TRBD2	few	TGTGCCAGCAGCTTGGTAGGGACTAGAGCGAACACCGGGGAGCTGTTTTTT	CASSLVGTRANTGELFF
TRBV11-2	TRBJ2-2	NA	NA	TGTGCCAGCCCTGGGACGGGAGCGAACACCGGGGAGCTGTTTTTT	CASPGTGANTGELFF
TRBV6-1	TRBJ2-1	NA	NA	TGTGCCAGCAGTGAGGACCGTAGAGCGAACAATGAGCAGTTCTTC	CASSEDRRANNEQFF
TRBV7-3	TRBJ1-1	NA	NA	TGTGCCAGCAGCATCGGGGGGCGGAACACTGAAGCTTTCTTT	CASSIGGRNTEAFF
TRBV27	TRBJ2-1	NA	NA	TGTGCCAGCAGTTTAGGAATCAACTACAATGAGCAGTTCTTC	CASSLGINYNEQFF
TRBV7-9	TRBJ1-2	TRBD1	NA	TGTGCCAGCAGCTTGGGACAGGACACCTTC	CASSLGQDTF
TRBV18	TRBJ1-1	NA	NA	TGTGCCAGCTCACCACTGGGCAGGGGCACTGAAGCTTTCTTT	CASSPLGRGTEAFF